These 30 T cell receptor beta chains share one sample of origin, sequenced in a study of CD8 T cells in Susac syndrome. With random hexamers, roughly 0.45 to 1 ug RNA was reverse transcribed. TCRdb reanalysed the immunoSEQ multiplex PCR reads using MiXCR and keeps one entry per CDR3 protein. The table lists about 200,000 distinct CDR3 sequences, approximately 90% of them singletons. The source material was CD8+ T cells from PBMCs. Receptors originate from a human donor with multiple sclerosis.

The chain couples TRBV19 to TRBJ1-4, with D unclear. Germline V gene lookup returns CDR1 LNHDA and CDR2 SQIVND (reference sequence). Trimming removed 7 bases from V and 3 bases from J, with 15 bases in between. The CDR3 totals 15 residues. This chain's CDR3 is CASKEVPSPNEKLFF. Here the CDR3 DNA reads TGTGCCAGTAAGGAGGTTCCGTCCCCTAATGAAAAACTGTTTTTT.

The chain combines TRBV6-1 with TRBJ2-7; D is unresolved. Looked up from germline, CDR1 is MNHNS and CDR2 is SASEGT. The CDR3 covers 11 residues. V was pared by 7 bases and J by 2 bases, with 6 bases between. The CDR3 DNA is TGTGCCAGCATGGGGACCTACGAGCAGTACTTC. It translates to CASMGTYEQYF.

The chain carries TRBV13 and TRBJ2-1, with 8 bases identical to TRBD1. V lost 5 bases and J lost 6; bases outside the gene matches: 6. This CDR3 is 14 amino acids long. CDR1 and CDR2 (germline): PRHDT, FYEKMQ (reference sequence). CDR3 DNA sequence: TGTGCCAGCAGCACCCGGACAGGGCGCAATGAGCAGTTCTTC. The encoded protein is CASSTRTGRNEQFF.

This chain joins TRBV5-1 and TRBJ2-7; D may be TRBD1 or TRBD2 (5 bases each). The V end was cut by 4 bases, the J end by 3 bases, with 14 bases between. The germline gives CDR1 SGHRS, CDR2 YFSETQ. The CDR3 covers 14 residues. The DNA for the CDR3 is TGCGCCAGCAGCAGTAGAAGAGGGGTCTACGAGCAGTACTTC. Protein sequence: CASSSRRGVYEQYF.

CDR3 amino acids: CASSSQGTSTDTQYF. The CDR3 DNA sequence: TGTGCCAGCAGTTCACAGGGAACTAGCACAGATACGCAGTATTTT. The rearrangement joins TRBV27 to TRBJ2-3, with D possibly being TRBD1 (6 bases). Germline assignment: CDR1 MNHEY and CDR2 SMNVEV (reference sequence). The length of the CDR3 is 15 residues. V dropped 4 bases and J dropped 0 bases, with 11 bases sitting between them.

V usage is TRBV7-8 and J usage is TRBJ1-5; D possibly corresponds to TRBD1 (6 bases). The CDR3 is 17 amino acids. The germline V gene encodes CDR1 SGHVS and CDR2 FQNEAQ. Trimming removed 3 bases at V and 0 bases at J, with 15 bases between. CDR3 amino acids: CASSFGKTGRSNQPQHF. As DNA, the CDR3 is TGTGCCAGCAGCTTTGGTAAAACAGGGCGTAGCAATCAGCCCCAGCATTTT.

For the CDR3, the DNA is TGTGCCAGCAGCCTCGGGACAGGGAGGAACTACGAGCAGTACTTC. Protein sequence: CASSLGTGRNYEQYF. The rearrangement uses TRBV7-6 and TRBJ2-7; TRBD1 aligns across 9 bases. The germline V gene has CDR1 SGHVS and CDR2 FNYEAQ. This CDR3 has 15 amino acids. Trimming cost V 5 bases and J 3 bases; bases outside gene matches: 8.

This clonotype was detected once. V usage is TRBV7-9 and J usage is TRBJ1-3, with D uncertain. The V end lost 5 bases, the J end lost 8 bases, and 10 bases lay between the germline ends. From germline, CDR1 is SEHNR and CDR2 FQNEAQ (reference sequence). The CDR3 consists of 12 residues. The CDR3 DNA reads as TGTGCCAGCAGCCCGGCTGGGGACACCATATATTTT. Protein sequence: CASSPAGDTIYF.

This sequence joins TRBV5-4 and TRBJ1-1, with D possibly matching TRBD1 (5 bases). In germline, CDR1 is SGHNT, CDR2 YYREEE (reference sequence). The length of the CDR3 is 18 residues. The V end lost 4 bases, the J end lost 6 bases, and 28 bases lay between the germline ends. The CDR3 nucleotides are TGTGCCAGCAGCGGTGATATGAGGGACGCCCTTTTTGGGGCTGAAGCTTTCTTT. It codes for CASSGDMRDALFGAEAFF. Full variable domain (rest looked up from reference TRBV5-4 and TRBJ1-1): ETGVTQSPTHLIKTRGQQVTLRCSSQSGHNTVSWYQQALGQGPQFIFQYYREEENGRGNFPPRFSGLQFPNYSSELNVNALELDDSALYLCASSGDMRDALFGAEAFFGQGTRLTVV.

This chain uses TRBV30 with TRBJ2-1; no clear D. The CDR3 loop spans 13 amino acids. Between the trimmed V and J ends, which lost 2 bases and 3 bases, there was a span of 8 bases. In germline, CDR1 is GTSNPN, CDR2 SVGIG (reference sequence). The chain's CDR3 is CAWSLRRYNEQFF. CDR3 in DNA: TGTGCCTGGAGTCTACGCCGCTACAATGAGCAGTTCTTC. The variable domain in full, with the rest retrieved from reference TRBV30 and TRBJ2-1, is SQTIHQWPATLVQPVGSPLSLECTVEGTSNPNLYWYRQAAGRGLQLLFYSVGIGQISSEVPQNLSASRPQDRQFILSSKKLLLSDSGFYLCAWSLRRYNEQFFGPGTRLTVL.

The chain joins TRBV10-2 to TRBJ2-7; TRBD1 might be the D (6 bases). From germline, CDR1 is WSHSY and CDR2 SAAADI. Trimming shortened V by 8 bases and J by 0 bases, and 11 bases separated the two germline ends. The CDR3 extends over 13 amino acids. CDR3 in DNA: TGCGCCAGCCTAGGGGGAAGCTCCTACGAGCAGTACTTC. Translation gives CASLGGSSYEQYF.

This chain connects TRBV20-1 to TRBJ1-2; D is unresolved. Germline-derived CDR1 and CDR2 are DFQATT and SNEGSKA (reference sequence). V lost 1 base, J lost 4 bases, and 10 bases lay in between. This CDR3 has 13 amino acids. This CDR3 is CSARVSYSYGYTF. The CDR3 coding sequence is TGCAGTGCTAGAGTGTCCTACAGCTATGGCTACACCTTC.

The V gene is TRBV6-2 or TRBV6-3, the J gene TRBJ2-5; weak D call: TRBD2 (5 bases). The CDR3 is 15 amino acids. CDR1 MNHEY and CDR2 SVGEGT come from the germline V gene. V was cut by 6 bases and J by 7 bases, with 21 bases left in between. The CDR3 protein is CASSRDPTPRGTQYF. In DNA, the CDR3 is TGTGCCAGCAGCCGCGACCCGACGCCCCGGGGGACCCAGTACTTC.

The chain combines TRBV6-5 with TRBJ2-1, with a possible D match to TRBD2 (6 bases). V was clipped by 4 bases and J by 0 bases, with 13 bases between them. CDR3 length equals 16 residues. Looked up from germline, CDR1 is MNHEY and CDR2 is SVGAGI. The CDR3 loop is CASSSKRASSYNEQFF. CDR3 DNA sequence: TGTGCCAGCAGTTCCAAGCGGGCGAGCTCCTACAATGAGCAGTTCTTC.

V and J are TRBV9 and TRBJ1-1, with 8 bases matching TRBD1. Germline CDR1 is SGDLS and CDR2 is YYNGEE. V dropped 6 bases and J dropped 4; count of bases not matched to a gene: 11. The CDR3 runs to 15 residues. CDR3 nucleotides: TGTGCCAGCACGCCGACAGGGGCCCTGGCCACTGAAGCTTTCTTT. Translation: CASTPTGALATEAFF.

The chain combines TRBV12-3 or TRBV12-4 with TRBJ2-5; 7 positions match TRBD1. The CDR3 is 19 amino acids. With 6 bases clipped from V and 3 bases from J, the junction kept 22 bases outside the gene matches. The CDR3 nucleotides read TGTGCCAGCAGCCCCGACAGGGAAGACAGTTTAGGCGACGAAGAGACCCAGTACTTC. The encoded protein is CASSPDREDSLGDEETQYF.

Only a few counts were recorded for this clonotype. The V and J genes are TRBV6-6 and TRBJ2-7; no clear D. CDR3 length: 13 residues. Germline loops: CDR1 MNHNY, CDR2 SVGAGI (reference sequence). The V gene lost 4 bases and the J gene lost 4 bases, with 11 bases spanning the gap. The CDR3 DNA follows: TGTGCCAGCAGTTTCCCCTCGTCATACGAGCAGTACTTC. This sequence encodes CASSFPSSYEQYF.

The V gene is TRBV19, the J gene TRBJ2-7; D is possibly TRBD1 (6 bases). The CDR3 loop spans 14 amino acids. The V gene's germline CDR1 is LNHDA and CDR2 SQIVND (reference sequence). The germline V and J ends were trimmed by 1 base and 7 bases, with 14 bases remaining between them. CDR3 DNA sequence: TGTGCCAGTAGTATAGGGTACAGGGAGAAGGAGCAGTACTTC. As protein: CASSIGYREKEQYF.

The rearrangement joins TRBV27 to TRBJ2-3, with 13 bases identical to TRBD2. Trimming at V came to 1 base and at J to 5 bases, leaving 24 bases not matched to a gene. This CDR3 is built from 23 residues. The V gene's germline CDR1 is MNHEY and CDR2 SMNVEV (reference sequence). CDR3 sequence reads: CASSLWGGSPGLAGESGGDTQYF. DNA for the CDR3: TGTGCCAGCAGTTTATGGGGCGGATCCCCAGGACTAGCGGGAGAGTCAGGTGGAGATACGCAGTATTTT.

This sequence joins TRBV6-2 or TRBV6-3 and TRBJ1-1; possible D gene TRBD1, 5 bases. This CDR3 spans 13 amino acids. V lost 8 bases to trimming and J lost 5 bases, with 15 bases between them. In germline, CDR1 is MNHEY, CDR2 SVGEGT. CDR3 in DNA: TGTGCCAGCGCGGGGGGTTTATGGACTGAAGCTTTCTTT. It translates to CASAGGLWTEAFF.

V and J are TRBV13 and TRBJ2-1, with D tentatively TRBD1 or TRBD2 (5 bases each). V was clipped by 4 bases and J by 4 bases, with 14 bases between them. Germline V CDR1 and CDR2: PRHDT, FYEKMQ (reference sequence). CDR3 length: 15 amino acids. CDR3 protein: CASSSSGRQYNEQFF. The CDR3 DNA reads TGTGCCAGCAGCTCCTCGGGACGGCAATACAATGAGCAGTTCTTC.

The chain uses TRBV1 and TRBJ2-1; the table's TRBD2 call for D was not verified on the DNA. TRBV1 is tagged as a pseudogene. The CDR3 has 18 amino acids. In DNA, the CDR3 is TGCACCAGCAGCCAAAGCTGGACTAGCGGGAGTCCCGACAATGAGCAGTTCTTC. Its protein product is CTSSQSWTSGSPDNEQFF.

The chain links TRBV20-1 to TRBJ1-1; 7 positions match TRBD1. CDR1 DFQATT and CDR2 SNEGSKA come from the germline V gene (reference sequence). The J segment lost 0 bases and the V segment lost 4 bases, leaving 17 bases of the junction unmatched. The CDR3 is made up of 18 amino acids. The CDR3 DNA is TGCAGTGCTACCTCAGGGGGAGTTTGGGCGGACATGAACACTGAAGCTTTCTTT. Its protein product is CSATSGGVWADMNTEAFF.

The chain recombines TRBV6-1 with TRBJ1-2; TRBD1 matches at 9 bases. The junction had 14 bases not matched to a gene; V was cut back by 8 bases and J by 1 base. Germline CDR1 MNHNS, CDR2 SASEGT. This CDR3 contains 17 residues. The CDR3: CASRGGMDRGGNYGYTF. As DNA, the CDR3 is TGTGCCAGCCGAGGCGGGATGGACAGGGGAGGTAACTATGGCTACACCTTC.

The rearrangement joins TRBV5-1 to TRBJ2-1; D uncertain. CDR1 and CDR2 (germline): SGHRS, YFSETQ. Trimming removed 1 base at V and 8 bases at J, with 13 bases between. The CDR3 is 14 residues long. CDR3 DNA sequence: TGCGCCAGCAGCTTGTTGTCCCCGACCGATGAGCAGTTCTTC. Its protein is CASSLLSPTDEQFF.

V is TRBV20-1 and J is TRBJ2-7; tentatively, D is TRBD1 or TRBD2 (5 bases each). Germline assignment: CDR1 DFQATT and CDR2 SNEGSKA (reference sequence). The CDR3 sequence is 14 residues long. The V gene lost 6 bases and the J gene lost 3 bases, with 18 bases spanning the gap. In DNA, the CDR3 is TGCAGTGCCCTGGGGGAAAGCTGGGACTACGAGCAGTACTTC. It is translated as CSALGESWDYEQYF.

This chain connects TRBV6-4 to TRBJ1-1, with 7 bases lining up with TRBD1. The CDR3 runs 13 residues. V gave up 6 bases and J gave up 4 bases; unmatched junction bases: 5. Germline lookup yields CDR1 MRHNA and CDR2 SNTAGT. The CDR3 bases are TGTGCCAGCAGACTGACAGGGAGCACTGAAGCTTTCTTT. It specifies CASRLTGSTEAFF.

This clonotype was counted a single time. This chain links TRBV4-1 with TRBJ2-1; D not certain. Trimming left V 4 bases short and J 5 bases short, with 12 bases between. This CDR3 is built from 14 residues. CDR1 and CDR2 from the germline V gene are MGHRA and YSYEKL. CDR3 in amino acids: CASSRRFGDNEQFF. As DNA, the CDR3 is TGCGCCAGCAGCCGCCGGTTTGGGGACAATGAGCAGTTCTTC.

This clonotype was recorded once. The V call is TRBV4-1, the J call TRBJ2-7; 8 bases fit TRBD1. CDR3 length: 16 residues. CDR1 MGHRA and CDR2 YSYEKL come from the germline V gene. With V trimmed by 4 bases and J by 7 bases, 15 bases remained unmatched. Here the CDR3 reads CASSRVRGQGEGEQYF. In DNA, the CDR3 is TGCGCCAGCAGCCGAGTCCGCGGACAGGGAGAAGGGGAGCAGTACTTC.

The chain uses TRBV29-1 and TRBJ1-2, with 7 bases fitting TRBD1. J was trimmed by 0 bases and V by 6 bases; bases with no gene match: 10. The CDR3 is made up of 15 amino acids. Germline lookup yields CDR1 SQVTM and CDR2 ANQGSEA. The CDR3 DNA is TGCAGCGTAGCCGGGACAGACACCACTAACTATGGCTACACCTTC. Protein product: CSVAGTDTTNYGYTF.